This TCR beta chain was identified in a study of primary melanoma T cells and metastatic recurrence. Using immunoSEQ multiplex PCR, the repertoire was profiled, and TCRdb retains in-frame clones only, with some absent. The table shows under 750 clones, with more than 55% occurring only once. Material: melanoma tumor tissue. The TCR comes from a human donor with melanoma.

DNA of the CDR3: TGCGCCAGCAGCACGGGACAGGGGCGGGAAAAACTGTTTTTT. This sequence encodes CASSTGQGREKLFF. The rearrangement joins TRBV5-1 to TRBJ1-4; 10 bases match TRBD1. The CDR3 length is 14 residues. CDR1 and CDR2 from the germline V gene are SGHRS and YFSETQ. The V segment lost 4 bases and the J segment 8 bases; nucleotides outside the gene matches: 5.